A single sample gave rise to the 9 T cell receptor beta chains below, sequenced in a study of cytomegalovirus exposure and HLA in healthy donors. Both 60 Vbeta primers and 13 Jbeta primers went into the PCR. This table comes from immunoSEQ multiplex PCR, and its TCRdb copy is limited to in-frame clones, with some not included. The sample data list approximately 120,000 clones. The sequencing input was PBMCs. These receptors were collected from a woman in her sixties or seventies in good health and CMV-seronegative.

The chain has TRBV5-8 and TRBJ1-5, with D unclear. Deletions cut 1 base from V and 10 bases from J, with 6 bases between. Looked up from germline, CDR1 is SGHTS and CDR2 is YDEGEE. The CDR3 is made up of 11 amino acids. Here the CDR3 reads CASSLLSPQHF. CDR3 coding DNA: TGTGCCAGCAGCTTGCTGAGCCCCCAGCATTTT.

V is TRBV19 and J is TRBJ1-1, with D unresolved. V was shortened by 3 bases and J by 5 bases, with 7 bases between the two germline ends. The V gene's germline CDR1 is LNHDA and CDR2 SQIVND (reference sequence). The CDR3 spans 12 residues. The CDR3 coding sequence is TGTGCCAGTAGTATCCCTCGGACTGAAGCTTTCTTT. Its translation is CASSIPRTEAFF.

The V call is TRBV7-9, the J call TRBJ1-3, with 9 bases fitting TRBD1. Losses at the gene ends were 4 bases for V and 4 bases for J; bases not matched to a gene: 2. Germline V gives CDR1 SEHNR, CDR2 FQNEAQ (reference sequence). This CDR3 contains 14 residues. CDR3 nucleotide sequence: TGTGCCAGCAGCTCTGGGACAGGGGGAAACACCATATATTTT. This codes for CASSSGTGGNTIYF.

The rearrangement links TRBV7-9 to TRBJ2-1; perhaps TRBD1 as D (8 bases). V lost 3 bases to trimming and J lost 4 bases, with 13 bases between them. Germline lookup yields CDR1 SEHNR and CDR2 FQNEAQ (reference sequence). The CDR3 runs 15 residues. CDR3 sequence: CASSLTGDYYNEQFF. The CDR3 DNA sequence: TGTGCCAGCAGCTTGACAGGGGACTATTACAATGAGCAGTTCTTC. The full variable domain, rest sourced from reference TRBV7-9 and TRBJ2-1, is DTGVSQNPRHKITKRGQNVTFRCDPISEHNRLYWYRQTLGQGPEFLTYFQNEAQLEKSRLLSDRFSAERPKGSFSTLEIQRTEQGDSAMYLCASSLTGDYYNEQFFGPGTRLTVL.

The J gene is TRBJ1-3, the V gene TRBV15, with 9 bases aligning to TRBD1. The CDR3 is 16 residues long. The trim removed 4 bases at V and 1 base at J, leaving 5 bases unmatched. CDR1 and CDR2 from the germline V gene are LNHNV and YYDKDF (reference sequence). The CDR3 is CATSTDRGISGNTIYF. CDR3 DNA sequence: TGTGCCACCAGCACAGACAGGGGGATTTCTGGAAACACCATATATTTT. Supplemented by reference TRBV15 and TRBJ1-3, the full variable domain reads DAMVIQNPRYQVTQFGKPVTLSCSQTLNHNVMYWYQQKSSQAPKLLFHYYDKDFNNEADTPDNFQSRRPNTSFCFLDIRSPGLGDTAMYLCATSTDRGISGNTIYFGEGSWLTVV.

Here the CDR3 reads CASSVGVAGVYEQYF. CDR3 sequence (DNA): TGTGCCAGCAGCGTAGGGGTAGCGGGAGTCTACGAGCAGTACTTC. This chain uses TRBV9 with TRBJ2-7, with 9 positions matching TRBD2. V lost 0 bases and J lost 3; bases outside the gene matches: 4. The CDR3 covers 15 residues. Germline V gene data show CDR1 as SGDLS and CDR2 as YYNGEE.

Comment on this clone: Distinct nucleotide sequences in the sample also encode this CDR3. The rearrangement links TRBV2 to TRBJ2-7; possible D gene TRBD1, 5 bases. Germline V gives CDR1 SNHLY, CDR2 FYNNEI. This CDR3 contains 11 residues. With 6 bases removed from V and 10 bases from J, the gap between germline ends came to 13 bases. Here the CDR3 DNA reads TGTGCCAGCAGCCCAGGGTCTCCCCAGTACTTC. Its protein is CASSPGSPQYF.

V is TRBV6-4 and J is TRBJ2-7; D is undetermined. CDR1 and CDR2 from the germline V gene are MRHNA and SNTAGT. V was trimmed by 3 bases and J by 0 bases, leaving 9 bases between them. The CDR3 loop spans 14 amino acids. The DNA for the CDR3 is TGTGCCAGCAGTGAGGTAGTGTTCTCCTACGAGCAGTACTTC. Amino acid sequence: CASSEVVFSYEQYF.

The rearrangement joins TRBV15 to TRBJ1-1; D remains ambiguous. V lost 0 bases and J 3 bases, leaving 8 bases between the germline ends. Germline loops: CDR1 LNHNV, CDR2 YYDKDF (reference sequence). CDR3 length equals 14 residues. Here the CDR3 DNA reads TGTGCCACCAGCAGAGACAGGTGGGACACTGAAGCTTTCTTT. It codes for CATSRDRWDTEAFF.